This is a list of T cell receptor beta chains from one sample in a study of T-cell reconstitution after alpha-beta-depleted transplantation in children. Each CDR3 protein gets one entry after TCRdb re-called the PCR reads with MiXCR. The sample has 250,000 to 300,000 distinct CDR3 sequences; roughly 8.2% are singletons. Sequencing used peripheral blood, obtained 360 days after TCRalphabeta/CD19-depleted stem cell transplant. These receptor sequences come from a female patient aged 2 to 10 who had a stem cell transplant for Fanconi anemia, so the T cells may come from the graft donor. Each CDR3 is given with its conserved first and last residue. A D gene is named only where the DNA matches it firmly. Size values are once, few and many counts, or a class for expanded clones, and some rows have none.

J: TRBJ2-7
size: many
D: TRBD2
V: TRBV11-2
CDR3: CASSLAAGLHYEQYF
DNA: TGTGCCAGCAGCTTGGCAGCGGGACTCCACTACGAGCAGTACTTC

J: TRBJ2-1
size: many
D: .
V: TRBV5-1
CDR3: CASSCNRVECEQFF
DNA: TGCGCCAGCAGCTGTAACAGGGTTGAGTGTGAGCAGTTCTTC

J: TRBJ2-1
size: many
D: .
V: TRBV12-3/TRBV12-4
CDR3: CASSLGQASYNEQFF
DNA: TGTGCCAGCAGCCTAGGGCAGGCTTCCTACAATGAGCAGTTCTTC

J: TRBJ2-2
size: many
D: .
V: TRBV5-1
CDR3: CASSLGHLGSTGELFF
DNA: TGCGCCAGCAGCTTGGGGCATCTCGGTTCTACCGGGGAGCTGTTTTTT

J: TRBJ1-1
size: .
D: .
V: TRBV6-1
CDR3: CASSEYWNTEAFF
DNA: TGTGCCAGCAGTGAGTATTGGAACACTGAAGCTTTCTTT

J: TRBJ2-7
size: many
D: TRBD1
V: TRBV24-1
CDR3: CATSDPGTGSYEQYF
DNA: TGTGCCACCAGTGATCCCGGGACAGGGTCCTACGAGCAGTACTTC

J: TRBJ1-1
size: few
D: .
V: TRBV20-1
CDR3: CSAPLGGAEAFF
DNA: TGCAGTGCTCCCCTGGGGGGAGCTGAAGCTTTCTTT

J: TRBJ2-1
size: many
D: .
V: TRBV15
CDR3: CATSRGSSRDPLHPYNEQFF
DNA: TGTGCCACCAGCAGAGGTTCCTCCAGGGACCCCCTTCACCCATACAATGAGCAGTTCTTC

J: TRBJ1-1
size: .
D: .
V: TRBV2
CDR3: CASTTAGATEAFF
DNA: TGTGCCAGCACAACCGCAGGGGCGACTGAAGCTTTCTTT

J: TRBJ2-7
size: many
D: .
V: TRBV7-6
CDR3: CASSLAAGSSYEQYF
DNA: TGTGCCAGCAGCTTAGCGGCGGGAAGCTCCTACGAGCAGTACTTC

J: TRBJ2-3
size: few
D: TRBD2
V: TRBV3-1
CDR3: CASSQDWGPRGLAGGVADTQYF
DNA: TGTGCCAGCAGCCAAGATTGGGGGCCCCGGGGACTAGCGGGAGGAGTCGCAGATACGCAGTATTTT

J: TRBJ2-1
size: many
D: .
V: TRBV7-2
CDR3: CASSLSGGYLNEQFF
DNA: TGTGCCAGCAGCTTGTCCGGAGGATACCTCAATGAGCAGTTCTTC

J: TRBJ2-1
size: many
D: .
V: TRBV6-1
CDR3: CASSRTVPRGEQFF
DNA: TGTGCCAGCAGCCGGACTGTCCCGAGGGGTGAGCAGTTCTTC

J: TRBJ1-1
size: many
D: TRBD1
V: TRBV29-1
CDR3: CSGGRTGGNTEAFF
DNA: TGCAGCGGGGGACGGACAGGGGGTAATACTGAAGCTTTCTTT

J: TRBJ1-5
size: .
D: .
V: TRBV20-1
CDR3: CSARDLGLDQPQHF
DNA: TGCAGTGCTAGAGATCTGGGTTTGGATCAGCCCCAGCATTTT

J: TRBJ2-7
size: many
D: .
V: TRBV6-6
CDR3: CASTRFGTYEQYF
DNA: TGTGCCAGCACCAGGTTCGGGACCTACGAGCAGTACTTC

J: TRBJ2-1
size: .
D: TRBD2
V: TRBV5-8
CDR3: CASSLEAGGPRDNEQFF
DNA: TGTGCCAGCAGCTTAGAGGCGGGGGGGCCTCGGGACAATGAGCAGTTCTTC

J: TRBJ2-7
size: many
D: .
V: TRBV27
CDR3: CASKSLAQGPNEQYF
DNA: TGTGCCAGCAAGAGTCTGGCTCAGGGCCCTAACGAGCAGTACTTC

J: TRBJ2-5
size: .
D: TRBD2
V: TRBV20-1
CDR3: CSASIGRAGTQYF
DNA: TGCAGTGCTAGTATCGGGAGGGCCGGGACCCAGTACTTC

J: TRBJ2-7
size: few
D: .
V: TRBV6-5
CDR3: CASSYGGKQYF
DNA: TGTGCCAGCAGTTATGGGGGAAAGCAGTACTTC

J: TRBJ1-2
size: many
D: .
V: TRBV5-1
CDR3: CASSLVSPDTYGYTF
DNA: TGCGCCAGCAGCTTGGTTAGTCCGGACACCTATGGCTACACCTTC

J: TRBJ2-3
size: many
D: .
V: TRBV4-2
CDR3: CASSPGEGRGDTQYF
DNA: TGTGCCAGCAGCCCAGGGGAGGGCCGAGGAGATACGCAGTATTTT

J: TRBJ2-7
size: .
D: TRBD2
V: TRBV7-2
CDR3: CASSWGGGGNEQYF
DNA: TGTGCCAGCAGCTGGGGGGGCGGGGGGAACGAGCAGTACTTC

J: TRBJ2-7
size: many
D: .
V: TRBV29-1
CDR3: CSVEEGTYEQYF
DNA: TGCAGCGTTGAGGAGGGGACCTACGAGCAGTACTTC

J: TRBJ2-3
size: .
D: .
V: TRBV7-9
CDR3: CASSLSSNTDTQYF
DNA: TGTGCCAGCAGCCTATCTTCGAACACAGATACGCAGTATTTT

J: TRBJ2-1
size: many
D: .
V: TRBV6-2/TRBV6-3
CDR3: CASSLLSTGLVYNEQFF
DNA: TGTGCCAGCAGTTTATTATCCACAGGGCTGGTCTACAATGAGCAGTTCTTC

J: TRBJ1-3
size: few
D: .
V: TRBV7-8
CDR3: CASSLVAFLASGNTIYF
DNA: TGTGCCAGCAGCTTAGTTGCGTTTTTGGCATCTGGAAACACCATATATTTT

J: TRBJ2-1
size: .
D: TRBD1
V: TRBV12-3/TRBV12-4
CDR3: CASSSQTGLDEQFF
DNA: TGTGCCAGCAGCTCCCAGACAGGGCTTGATGAGCAGTTCTTC

J: TRBJ1-6
size: many
D: .
V: TRBV6-1
CDR3: CASSDAGHLNSPLHF
DNA: TGTGCCAGCAGTGACGCGGGACACCTAAATTCACCCCTCCACTTT

J: TRBJ2-1
size: many
D: TRBD2
V: TRBV18
CDR3: CASSPQERDLQFF
DNA: TGTGCCAGCTCACCCCAGGAGCGGGACCTGCAGTTCTTC

J: TRBJ2-7
size: few
D: TRBD1
V: TRBV7-8
CDR3: CASSLDLGQGSYEQYF
DNA: TGTGCCAGCAGCTTAGACTTGGGACAGGGTTCCTACGAGCAGTACTTC

J: TRBJ2-3
size: .
D: .
V: TRBV18
CDR3: CANSRGASTDTQYF
DNA: TGTGCCAACTCAAGGGGGGCTAGCACAGATACGCAGTATTTT

J: TRBJ1-4
size: .
D: TRBD1
V: TRBV30
CDR3: CAWGGQANEKLFF
DNA: TGTGCCTGGGGGGGACAGGCAAATGAAAAACTGTTTTTT

J: TRBJ1-5
size: .
D: .
V: TRBV28
CDR3: CASRVGGTDQPQHF
DNA: TGTGCCAGCAGAGTAGGGGGGACGGACCAGCCCCAGCATTTT

J: TRBJ1-2
size: .
D: .
V: TRBV18
CDR3: CASSRQSGLGYTF
DNA: TGTGCCAGCTCAAGACAGTCCGGACTTGGCTACACCTTC

J: TRBJ1-1
size: .
D: .
V: TRBV20-1
CDR3: CSASVFRGGYEAFF
DNA: TGCAGTGCTTCCGTTTTTAGGGGCGGGTATGAAGCTTTCTTT

J: TRBJ2-7
size: many
D: .
V: TRBV28
CDR3: CASKEAHYEQYF
DNA: TGTGCCAGCAAGGAGGCTCACTACGAGCAGTACTTC

J: TRBJ1-2
size: .
D: .
V: TRBV5-1
CDR3: CASSLGGARGYTF
DNA: TGCGCCAGCAGCTTGGGGGGGGCGCGCGGCTACACCTTC

J: TRBJ1-1
size: many
D: .
V: TRBV5-1
CDR3: CASATGANTEAFF
DNA: TGCGCCAGCGCCACCGGGGCGAACACTGAAGCTTTCTTT

J: TRBJ2-2
size: many
D: .
V: TRBV2
CDR3: CASRLGLSSRTGELFF
DNA: TGTGCCAGCAGACTGGGACTGTCCTCAAGAACCGGGGAGCTGTTTTTT

J: TRBJ2-5
size: .
D: TRBD2
V: TRBV9
CDR3: CASSTPGRGRQETQYF
DNA: TGTGCCAGCAGCACGCCGGGGAGGGGACGCCAAGAGACCCAGTACTTC